The 5 T cell receptor beta chains below come from one sample, sequenced in a study of cytomegalovirus exposure and HLA in healthy donors. Libraries were prepared by immunoSEQ multiplex PCR; TCRdb keeps only in-frame clonotypes and omits some of them. This repertoire shows tens of thousands of clones, approximately 97% found once; its top ten account for roughly 1.6%. Sample: PBMCs. These receptor sequences come from a woman under 30 in good health and CMV-seropositive.

V usage is TRBV10-1 and J usage is TRBJ2-7; D is perhaps TRBD1 (5 bases). Looked up from germline, CDR1 is WNHNN and CDR2 is SYGVQD (reference sequence). The CDR3 is 13 residues long. The V gene lost 4 bases and the J gene lost 5 bases, with 12 bases spanning the gap. CDR3 in amino acids: CASSVQGFNEQYF. The CDR3 DNA is TGCGCCAGCAGTGTTCAGGGTTTCAACGAGCAGTACTTC.

This chain links TRBV19 with TRBJ2-1; D is unresolved. From germline, CDR1 is LNHDA and CDR2 SQIVND (reference sequence). The CDR3 length is 12 residues. Deletions cut 1 base from V and 6 bases from J, with 4 bases between. The CDR3, as DNA: TGTGCCAGTAGTATAGTCGGCAATGAGCAGTTCTTC. Translating gives CASSIVGNEQFF. Complete variable domain (other parts from reference TRBV19 and TRBJ2-1): DGGITQSPKYLFRKEGQNVTLSCEQNLNHDAMYWYRQDPGQGLRLIYYSQIVNDFQKGDIAEGYSVSREKKESFPLTVTSAQKNPTAFYLCASSIVGNEQFFGPGTRLTVL.

This chain joins TRBV6-5 and TRBJ2-5; no clear D gene. Germline CDR1 is MNHEY and CDR2 is SVGAGI. This CDR3 region has 13 residues. V lost 5 bases and J 5 bases, leaving 12 bases between the germline ends. The DNA of the CDR3 is TGTGCCAGCAGTCTCAACTTGCTGGAGACCCAGTACTTC. It is translated as CASSLNLLETQYF.

J is TRBJ2-3 and V is TRBV30; no clear D. CDR3 size: 13 residues. V was trimmed by 2 bases and J by 6 bases, leaving 12 bases between them. Germline-derived CDR1 and CDR2 are GTSNPN and SVGIG (reference sequence). This CDR3 reads CAWSTRSWDTQYF. The CDR3 region has the DNA TGTGCCTGGAGTACGAGGAGCTGGGATACGCAGTATTTT.

This clone is medium-sized in the sample. This chain joins TRBV9 and TRBJ1-1; D is unresolved. Germline V CDR1 and CDR2: SGDLS, YYNGEE. There are 14 residues in the CDR3. Trimming stripped 1 base from V and 4 bases from J, with 11 bases between. CDR3 loop: CASSVTSIGTEAFF. The CDR3 DNA reads TGTGCCAGCAGCGTAACTTCGATCGGCACTGAAGCTTTCTTT.